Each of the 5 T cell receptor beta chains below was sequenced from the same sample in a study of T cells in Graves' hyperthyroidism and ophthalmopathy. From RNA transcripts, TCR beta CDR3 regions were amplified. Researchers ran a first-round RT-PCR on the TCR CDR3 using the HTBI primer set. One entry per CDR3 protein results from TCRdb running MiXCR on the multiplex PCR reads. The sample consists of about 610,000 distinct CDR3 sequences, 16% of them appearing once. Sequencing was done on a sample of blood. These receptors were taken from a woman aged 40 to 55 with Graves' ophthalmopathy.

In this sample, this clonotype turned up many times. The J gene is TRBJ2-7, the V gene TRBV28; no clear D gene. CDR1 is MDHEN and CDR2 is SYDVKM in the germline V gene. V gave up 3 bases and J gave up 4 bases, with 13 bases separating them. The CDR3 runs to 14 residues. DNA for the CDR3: TGTGCCAGCAGTTTTATGCCTAGTCAGTACGAGCAGTACTTC. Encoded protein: CASSFMPSQYEQYF.

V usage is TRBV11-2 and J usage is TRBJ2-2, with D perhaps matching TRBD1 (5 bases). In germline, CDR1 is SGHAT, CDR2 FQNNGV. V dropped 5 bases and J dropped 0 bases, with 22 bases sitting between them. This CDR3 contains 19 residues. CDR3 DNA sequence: TGTGCCAGCAGCCAACGGACAACCCTCGGAACCCCGAACACCGGGGAGCTGTTTTTT. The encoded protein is CASSQRTTLGTPNTGELFF.

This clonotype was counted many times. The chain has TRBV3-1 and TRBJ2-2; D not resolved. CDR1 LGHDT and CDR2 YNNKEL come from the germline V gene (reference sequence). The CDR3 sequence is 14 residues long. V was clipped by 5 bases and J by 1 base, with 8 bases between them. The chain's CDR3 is CASSARRNTGELFF. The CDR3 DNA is TGTGCCAGCAGCGCCCGGAGGAACACCGGGGAGCTGTTTTTT.

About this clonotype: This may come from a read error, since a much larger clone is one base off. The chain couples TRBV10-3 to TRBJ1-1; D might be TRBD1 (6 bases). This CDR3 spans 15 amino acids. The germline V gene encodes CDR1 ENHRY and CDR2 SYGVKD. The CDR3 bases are TGTGCCACCAGTGGGGGTGGGGGCCTGAACACTGAAGCTTTATTT. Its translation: CATSGGGGLNTEALF.

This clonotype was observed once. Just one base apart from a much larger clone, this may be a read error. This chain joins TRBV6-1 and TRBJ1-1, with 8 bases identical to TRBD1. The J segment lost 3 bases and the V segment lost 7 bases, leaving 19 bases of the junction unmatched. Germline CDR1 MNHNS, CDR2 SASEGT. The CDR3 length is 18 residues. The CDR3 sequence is CASTPRDRGGYMDTEAFF. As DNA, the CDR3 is TGTGCCAGCACCCCACGAGACAGGGGCGGTTACATGGACACTGAAGCTTTCTTT.